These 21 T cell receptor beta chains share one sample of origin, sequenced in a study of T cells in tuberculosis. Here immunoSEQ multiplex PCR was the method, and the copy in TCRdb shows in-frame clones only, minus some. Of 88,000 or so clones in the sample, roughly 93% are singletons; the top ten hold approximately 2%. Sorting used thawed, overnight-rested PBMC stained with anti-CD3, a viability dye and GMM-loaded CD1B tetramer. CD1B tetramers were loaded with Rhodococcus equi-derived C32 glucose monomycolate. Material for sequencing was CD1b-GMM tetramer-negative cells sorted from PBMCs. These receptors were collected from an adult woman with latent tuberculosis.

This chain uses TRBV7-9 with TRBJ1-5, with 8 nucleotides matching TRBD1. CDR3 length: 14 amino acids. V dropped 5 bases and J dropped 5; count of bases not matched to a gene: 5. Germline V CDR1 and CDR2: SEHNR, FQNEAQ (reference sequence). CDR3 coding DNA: TGTGCCAGCAGCCTAGGACAGGGCCATCAGCCCCAGCATTTT. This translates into CASSLGQGHQPQHF.

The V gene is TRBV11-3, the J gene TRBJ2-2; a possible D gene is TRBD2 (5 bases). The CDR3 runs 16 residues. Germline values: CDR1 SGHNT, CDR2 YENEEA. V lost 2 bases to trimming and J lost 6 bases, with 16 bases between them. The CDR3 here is CASSLSLLGSAGELFF. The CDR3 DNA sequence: TGTGCCAGCAGCTTATCGCTACTAGGGAGCGCCGGGGAGCTGTTTTTT.

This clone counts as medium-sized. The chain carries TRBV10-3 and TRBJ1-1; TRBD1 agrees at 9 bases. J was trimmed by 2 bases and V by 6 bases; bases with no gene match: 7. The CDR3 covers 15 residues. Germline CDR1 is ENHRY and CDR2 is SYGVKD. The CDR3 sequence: CAISWTGEVNTEAFF. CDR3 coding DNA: TGTGCCATCAGCTGGACAGGGGAGGTAAACACTGAAGCTTTCTTT.

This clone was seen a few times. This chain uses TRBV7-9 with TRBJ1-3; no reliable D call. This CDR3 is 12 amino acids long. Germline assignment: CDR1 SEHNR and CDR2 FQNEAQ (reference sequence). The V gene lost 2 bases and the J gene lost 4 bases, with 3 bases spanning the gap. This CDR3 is CASSLSGNTIYF. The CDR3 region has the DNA TGTGCCAGCAGCTTATCGGGAAACACCATATATTTT.

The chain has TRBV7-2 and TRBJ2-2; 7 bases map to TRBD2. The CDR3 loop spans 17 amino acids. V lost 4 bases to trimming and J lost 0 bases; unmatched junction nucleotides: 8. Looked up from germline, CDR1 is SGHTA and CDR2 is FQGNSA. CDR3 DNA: TGTGCCAGCAGCTCCCGCGGGGGAGCCGCGAACACCGGGGAGCTGTTTTTT. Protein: CASSSRGGAANTGELFF.

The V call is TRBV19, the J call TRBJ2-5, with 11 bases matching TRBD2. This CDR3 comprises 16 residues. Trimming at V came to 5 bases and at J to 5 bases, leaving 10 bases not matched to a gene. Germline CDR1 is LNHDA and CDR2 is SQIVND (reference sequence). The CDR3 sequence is CASSAPSGGFTETQYF. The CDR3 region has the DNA TGTGCCAGTAGTGCTCCTAGCGGGGGGTTCACGGAGACCCAGTACTTC.

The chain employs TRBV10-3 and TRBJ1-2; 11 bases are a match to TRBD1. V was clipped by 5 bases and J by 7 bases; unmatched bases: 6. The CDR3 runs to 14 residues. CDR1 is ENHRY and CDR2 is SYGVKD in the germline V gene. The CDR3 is CAISTGTGGIGYTF. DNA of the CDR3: TGTGCCATCAGTACCGGGACAGGGGGTATTGGCTACACCTTC.

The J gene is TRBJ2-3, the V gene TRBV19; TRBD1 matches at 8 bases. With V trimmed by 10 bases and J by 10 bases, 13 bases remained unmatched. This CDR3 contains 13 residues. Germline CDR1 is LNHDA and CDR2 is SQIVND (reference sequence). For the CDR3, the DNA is TGTGCCACTAGGGGACAGGCACGAGAGGCGCAGTATTTT. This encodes CATRGQAREAQYF.

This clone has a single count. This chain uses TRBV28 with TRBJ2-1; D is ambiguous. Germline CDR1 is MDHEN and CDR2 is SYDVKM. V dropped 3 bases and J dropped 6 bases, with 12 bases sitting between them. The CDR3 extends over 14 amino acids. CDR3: CASSFITSTNEQFF. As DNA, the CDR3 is TGTGCCAGCAGTTTTATAACTTCCACCAATGAGCAGTTCTTC.

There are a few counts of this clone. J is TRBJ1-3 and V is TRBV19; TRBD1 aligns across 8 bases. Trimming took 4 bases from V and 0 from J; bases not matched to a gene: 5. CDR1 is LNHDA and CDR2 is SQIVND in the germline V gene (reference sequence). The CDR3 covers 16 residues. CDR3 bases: TGTGCCAGTAGTAGGGGACAGGAACTCTCTGGAAACACCATATATTTT. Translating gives CASSRGQELSGNTIYF.

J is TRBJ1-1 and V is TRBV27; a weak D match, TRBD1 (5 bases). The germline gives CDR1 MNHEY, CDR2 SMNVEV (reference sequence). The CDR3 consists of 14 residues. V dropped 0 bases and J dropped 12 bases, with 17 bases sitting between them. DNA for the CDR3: TGTGCCAGCAGTTTATCCCATAGAGGGACTGCACCTTTCTTT. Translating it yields CASSLSHRGTAPFF.

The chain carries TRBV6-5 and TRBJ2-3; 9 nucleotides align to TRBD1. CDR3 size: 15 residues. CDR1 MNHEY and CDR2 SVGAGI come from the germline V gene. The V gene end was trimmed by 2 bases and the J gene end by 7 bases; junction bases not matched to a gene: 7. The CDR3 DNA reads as TGTGCCAGCAGTTACGTCCCCACAGGGGGCCATACGCAGTATTTT. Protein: CASSYVPTGGHTQYF.

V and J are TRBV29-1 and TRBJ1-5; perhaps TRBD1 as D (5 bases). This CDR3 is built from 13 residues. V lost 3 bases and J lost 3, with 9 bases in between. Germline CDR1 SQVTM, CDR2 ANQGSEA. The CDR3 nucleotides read TGCAGCGTTGATAGCGGGGCCAATCAGCCCCAGCATTTT. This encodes CSVDSGANQPQHF.

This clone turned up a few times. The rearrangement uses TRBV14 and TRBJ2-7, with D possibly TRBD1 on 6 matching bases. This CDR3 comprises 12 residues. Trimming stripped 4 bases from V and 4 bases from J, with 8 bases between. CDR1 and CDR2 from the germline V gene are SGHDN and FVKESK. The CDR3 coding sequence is TGTGCCAGCAGCCCCGACAGGTACGAGCAGTACTTC. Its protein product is CASSPDRYEQYF.

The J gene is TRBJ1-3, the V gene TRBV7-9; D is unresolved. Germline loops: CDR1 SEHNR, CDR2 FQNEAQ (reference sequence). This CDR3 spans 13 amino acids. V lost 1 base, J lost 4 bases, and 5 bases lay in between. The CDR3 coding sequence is TGTGCCAGCAGCTTAGGCGGAGGAAACACCATATATTTT. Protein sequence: CASSLGGGNTIYF.

CDR3 coding DNA: TGTGCCAGCAGTGGACAGGGGGCCACTGAAGCTTTCTTT. Translated: CASSGQGATEAFF. The rearrangement joins TRBV2 to TRBJ1-1; 10 nucleotides agree with TRBD1. Germline CDR1 is SNHLY and CDR2 is FYNNEI. With V trimmed by 4 bases and J by 4 bases, 0 bases remained unmatched. The length of the CDR3 is 13 residues.

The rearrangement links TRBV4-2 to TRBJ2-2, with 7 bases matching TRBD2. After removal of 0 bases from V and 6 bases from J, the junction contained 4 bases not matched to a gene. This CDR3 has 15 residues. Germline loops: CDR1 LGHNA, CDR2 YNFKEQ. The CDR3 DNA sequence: TGTGCCAGCAGCCAAGATGTACTAGCGTCCGGGGAGCTGTTTTTT. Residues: CASSQDVLASGELFF.

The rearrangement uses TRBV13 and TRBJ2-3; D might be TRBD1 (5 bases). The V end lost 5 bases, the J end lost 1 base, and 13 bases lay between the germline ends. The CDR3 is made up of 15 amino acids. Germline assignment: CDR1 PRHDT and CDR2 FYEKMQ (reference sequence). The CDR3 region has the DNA TGTGCCAGCAGCGCAGCCCCCAGGGGCACAGATACGCAGTATTTT. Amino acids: CASSAAPRGTDTQYF.

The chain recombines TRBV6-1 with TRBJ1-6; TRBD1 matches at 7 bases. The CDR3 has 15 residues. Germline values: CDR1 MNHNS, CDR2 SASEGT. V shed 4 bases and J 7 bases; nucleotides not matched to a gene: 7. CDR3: CASSVRQGQNSPLHF. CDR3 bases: TGTGCCAGCAGTGTAAGACAGGGTCAAAATTCACCCCTCCACTTT.

This CDR3 is CASSLQGFPEETQYF. The CDR3, as DNA: TGTGCCAGCAGCTTACAGGGATTTCCTGAGGAGACCCAGTACTTC. The rearrangement joins TRBV11-2 to TRBJ2-5; a weak D match, TRBD1 (5 bases). The CDR3 length is 15 residues. Trimming cost V 2 bases and J 5 bases, with 15 bases left between them. In germline, CDR1 is SGHAT, CDR2 FQNNGV.

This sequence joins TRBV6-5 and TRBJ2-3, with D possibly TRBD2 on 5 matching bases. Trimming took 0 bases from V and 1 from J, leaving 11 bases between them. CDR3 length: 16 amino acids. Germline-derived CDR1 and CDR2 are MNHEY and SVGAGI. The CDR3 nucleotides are TGTGCCAGCAGTTACTCTCGGGAATTCCGCACAGATACGCAGTATTTT. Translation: CASSYSREFRTDTQYF.